Only one count was recorded for the clone carrying this T cell receptor (beta chain). Germline values: CDR1 MGHRA, CDR2 YSYEKL. The CDR3 spans 14 residues. Trimming took 2 bases from V and 0 from J, leaving 6 bases between them. Clones were sequenced by immunoSEQ multiplex PCR, and TCRdb holds only the in-frame ones, with some missing. The sample holds fewer than 250,000 clones, around four fifths seen once. This entry belongs to a study of blood T cell repertoires in COVID-19. Study details: Sites across the United States, Italy and Spain contributed samples from acute and convalescent COVID-19. T cells, B-cell-depleted T cells, or PBMCs provided the cDNA or gDNA that served as material.

The receptor was isolated from a woman aged 55-70 years with active or convalescent COVID-19. The specimen was peripheral blood. The J gene is TRBJ2-3, the V gene TRBV4-1; no reliable D call. The CDR3 DNA reads as TGCGCCAGCAGCCAATCCCATAGCACAGATACGCAGTATTTT. Residues: CASSQSHSTDTQYF.